The text below deals with one TCR beta chain. Its antigen is as yet unknown. This entry belongs to a study of identical twins. Study-wide results and limits: Twins shared out-of-frame alpha sequences with excess low generation probability.

Template switching created a universal primer site, and the cDNA included unique molecular identifiers. TCRdb independently ran MiXCR on the 5' RACE reads; one entry per CDR3 protein. In the table there are hundreds of thousands of distinct CDR3 sequences, around 20% of which are singletons. The sample was also linked to a second study, of T cells expressing NK-cell markers.

The source material was PBMCs. The receptor was derived from a woman between 18 and 29 years old in good health.

The CDR3 DNA reads TGTGCCAGCGCGATCCCCATCACGGGAGGAGGCGAGCAGTTCTTC. Translating gives CASAIPITGGGEQFF. The chain has TRBV28 and TRBJ2-1; 7 bases fit TRBD2. Germline V CDR1 and CDR2: MDHEN, SYDVKM. This CDR3 contains 15 residues. Trimming at V came to 8 bases and at J to 10 bases, leaving 17 bases not matched to a gene.